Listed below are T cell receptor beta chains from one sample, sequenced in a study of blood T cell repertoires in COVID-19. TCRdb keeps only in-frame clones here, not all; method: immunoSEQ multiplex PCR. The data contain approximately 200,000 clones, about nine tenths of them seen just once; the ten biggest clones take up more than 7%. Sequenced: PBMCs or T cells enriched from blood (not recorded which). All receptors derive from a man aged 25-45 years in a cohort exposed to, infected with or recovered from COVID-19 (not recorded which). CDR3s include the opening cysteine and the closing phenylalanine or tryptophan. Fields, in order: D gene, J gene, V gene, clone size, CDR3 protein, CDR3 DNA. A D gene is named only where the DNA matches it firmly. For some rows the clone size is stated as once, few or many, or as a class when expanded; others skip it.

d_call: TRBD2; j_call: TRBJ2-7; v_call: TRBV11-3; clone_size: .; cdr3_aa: CASSLLAGNSYEQYF; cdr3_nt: TGTGCCAGCAGCCTCCTAGCGGGGAACTCCTACGAGCAGTACTTC
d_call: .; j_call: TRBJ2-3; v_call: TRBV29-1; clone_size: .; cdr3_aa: CSVAMISVVDTQYF; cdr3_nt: TGCAGCGTTGCAATGATTTCGGTGGTTGATACGCAGTATTTT
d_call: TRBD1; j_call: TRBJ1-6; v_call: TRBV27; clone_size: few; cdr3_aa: CASSLGPGQSSYNSPLHF; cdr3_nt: TGTGCCAGCAGTTTAGGTCCGGGACAGAGCTCCTATAATTCACCCCTCCACTTT
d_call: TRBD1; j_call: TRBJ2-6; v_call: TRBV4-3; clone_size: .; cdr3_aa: CASSRAGGSRGANVLTF; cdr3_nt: TGCGCCAGTTCGAGGGCAGGGGGCAGTCGTGGGGCCAACGTCCTGACTTTC
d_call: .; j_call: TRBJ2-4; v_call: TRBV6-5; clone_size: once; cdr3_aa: CASKGVTKNIQYF; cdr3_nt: TGTGCCAGCAAGGGAGTTACCAAAAACATTCAGTACTTC
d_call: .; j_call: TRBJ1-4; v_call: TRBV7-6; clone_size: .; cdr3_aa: CASSLVVNEKLFF; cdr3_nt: TGTGCCAGCAGCTTAGTCGTTAATGAAAAACTGTTTTTT
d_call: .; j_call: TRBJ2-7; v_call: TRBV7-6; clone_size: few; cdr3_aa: CASSSLEGTYEQYF; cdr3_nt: TGTGCCAGCAGCTCTCTGGAGGGAACCTACGAGCAGTACTTC
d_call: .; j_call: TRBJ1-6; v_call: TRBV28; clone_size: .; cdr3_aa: CASSPRGRRSYNSPLHF; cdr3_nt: TGTGCCAGCTCCCCCCGGGGTCGCCGCTCCTATAATTCACCCCTCCACTTT
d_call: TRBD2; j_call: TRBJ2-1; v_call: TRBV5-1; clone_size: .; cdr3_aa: CASSQGDSGRAYNEQFF; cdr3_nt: TGCGCCAGCAGTCAAGGGGATAGCGGGAGGGCATACAATGAGCAGTTCTTC
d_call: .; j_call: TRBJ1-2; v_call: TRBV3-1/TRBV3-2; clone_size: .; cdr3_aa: CASSQEGRASIYGYTF; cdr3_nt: TGTGCCAGCAGCCAAGAGGGGAGGGCGTCAATCTATGGCTACACCTTC
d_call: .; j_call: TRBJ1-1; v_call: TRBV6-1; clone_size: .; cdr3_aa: CASSETVDTEAFF; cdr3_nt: TGTGCCAGCAGTGAAACAGTTGACACTGAAGCTTTCTTT
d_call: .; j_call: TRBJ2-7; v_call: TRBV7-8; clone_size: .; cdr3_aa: CASSLGRGNIEQYF; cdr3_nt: TGTGCCAGCAGCTTGGGGAGAGGTAATATCGAGCAGTACTTC
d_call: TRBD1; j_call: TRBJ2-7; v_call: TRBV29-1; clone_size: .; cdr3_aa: CSAWTGGSYEQYF; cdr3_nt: TGCAGCGCTTGGACAGGGGGCTCCTACGAGCAGTACTTC
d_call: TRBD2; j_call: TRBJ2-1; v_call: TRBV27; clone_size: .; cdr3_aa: CASSLFSSTSGHNEQFF; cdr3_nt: TGTGCCAGCAGTTTATTTTCGTCTACTAGCGGGCACAATGAGCAGTTCTTC
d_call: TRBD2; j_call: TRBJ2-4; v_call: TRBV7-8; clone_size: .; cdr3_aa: CASSLQSGSAKNIQYF; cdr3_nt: TGTGCCAGCAGCTTACAAAGCGGGAGTGCCAAAAACATTCAGTACTTC
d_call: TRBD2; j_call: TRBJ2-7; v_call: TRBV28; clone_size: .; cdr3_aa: CASSPERSGSVDHEQYF; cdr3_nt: TGTGCCAGCAGTCCAGAGAGAAGCGGGAGCGTAGACCACGAGCAGTACTTC
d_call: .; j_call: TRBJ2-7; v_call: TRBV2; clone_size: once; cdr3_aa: CASSVAGKSEQYF; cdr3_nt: TGTGCCAGCAGTGTGGCAGGGAAGTCCGAGCAGTACTTC
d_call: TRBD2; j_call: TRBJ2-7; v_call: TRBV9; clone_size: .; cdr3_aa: CASSVASSGSYEQYF; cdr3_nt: TGTGCCAGCAGCGTAGCTTCTAGCGGCTCCTACGAGCAGTACTTC
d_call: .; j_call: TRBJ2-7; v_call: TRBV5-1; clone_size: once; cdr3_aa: CASSWSGASYEQYF; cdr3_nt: TGCGCCAGCAGCTGGAGCGGAGCCTCCTACGAGCAGTACTTC
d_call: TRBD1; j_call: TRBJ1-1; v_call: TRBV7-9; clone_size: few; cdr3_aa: CASSLQTGPNTEAFF; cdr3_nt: TGTGCCAGCAGCTTACAGACAGGGCCTAACACTGAAGCTTTCTTT
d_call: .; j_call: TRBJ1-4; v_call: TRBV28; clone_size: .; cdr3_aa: CASSLREKLFF; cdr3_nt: TGTGCCAGCAGTTTGCGTGAAAAACTGTTTTTT
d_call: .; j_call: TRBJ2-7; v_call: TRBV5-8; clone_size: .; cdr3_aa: CASSYESGEQYF; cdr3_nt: TGTGCCAGCAGCTACGAATCGGGAGAGCAGTACTTC